A single sample gave rise to the 13 T cell receptor beta chains below, sequenced in a study of identical twins. TCRdb itself ran the 5' RACE reads through MiXCR, one entry per CDR3 protein. The repertoire holds approximately 590,000 distinct CDR3 sequences, with around a tenth as singletons. These data were also reused for a study on yellow fever vaccine responses in identical twins.

Sequencing was done on a sample of PBMCs. All receptors come from a woman aged 18-30 years in good health.

The genes are TRBV6-4 and TRBJ2-2; possible D gene TRBD1, 6 bases. Germline CDR1 reads MRHNA; CDR2 reads SNTAGT. The CDR3 covers 14 residues. Trimming took off 6 bases at V and 5 bases at J, with 13 bases between the two ends. CDR3 region: CASSIIGGTGELFF. Here the CDR3 DNA reads TGTGCCAGCAGCATCATAGGGGGAACCGGGGAGCTGTTTTTT.

This clonotype appeared a few times. The gene calls are TRBV12-3 or TRBV12-4 and TRBJ2-3; D gene ambiguous. The germline V and J ends were trimmed by 2 bases and 4 bases, with 28 bases remaining between them. CDR3 size: 20 residues. The CDR3 coding sequence is TGTGCCAGCAGTTTATCCCTTACCACGCTTACGAGAAGAGCAGCAGATACGCAGTATTTT. Translating it yields CASSLSLTTLTRRAADTQYF.

Ten or more counts support this clonotype. The rearrangement joins TRBV6-1 to TRBJ1-1, with D perhaps matching TRBD1 (6 bases). Germline CDR1 is MNHNS and CDR2 is SASEGT. The CDR3 is 15 amino acids. Trimming removed 5 bases at V and 3 bases at J, with 16 bases between. CDR3 region: CASSPTGTRDTEAFF. CDR3 DNA: TGTGCCAGCAGTCCTACCGGGACAAGGGACACTGAAGCTTTCTTT.

This clonotype was seen only a few times. The chain has TRBV21-1 and TRBJ2-3. TRBV21-1 is assigned pseudogene status. The CDR3 runs to 15 residues. The CDR3 DNA is TGTGCCAGCAGCAAAATGGAAATTGGCACAGATACGCAGTATTTT. Its translation: CASSKMEIGTDTQYF.

There are many counts of this clonotype. J is TRBJ2-1 and V is TRBV6-2 or TRBV6-3, with D uncertain. Germline V gives CDR1 MNHEY, CDR2 SVGEGT. Trimming removed 8 bases at V and 4 bases at J, with 12 bases between. CDR3 length: 13 amino acids. The chain's CDR3 is CASAGRSYNEQFF. For the CDR3, the DNA is TGTGCCAGCGCAGGACGGAGTTACAATGAGCAGTTCTTC.

The chain joins TRBV20-1 to TRBJ2-1, with 9 nucleotides matching TRBD2. The germline gives CDR1 DFQATT, CDR2 SNEGSKA (reference sequence). There are 11 residues in the CDR3. With V trimmed by 8 bases and J by 12 bases, 8 bases remained unmatched. The CDR3 bases are TGCAGTCCCCTTAGCGGGAGTGGGCAGTTCTTC. It is translated as CSPLSGSGQFF.

This clonotype was seen at least ten times. V usage is TRBV6-5 and J usage is TRBJ2-1; D is possibly TRBD1 (6 bases). Trimming stripped 1 base from V and 6 bases from J, with 16 bases between. This CDR3 region has 16 residues. Germline loops: CDR1 MNHEY, CDR2 SVGAGI. CDR3 coding DNA: TGTGCCAGCAGTTACTTTGAGCCAGGGGCGGGCAATGAGCAGTTCTTC. It translates to CASSYFEPGAGNEQFF.

This clonotype was observed a single time. The chain carries TRBV2 and TRBJ2-2, with 7 nucleotides matching TRBD1. Germline CDR1 is SNHLY and CDR2 is FYNNEI. The V gene end was trimmed by 2 bases and the J gene end by 4 bases; junction bases not matched to a gene: 10. The CDR3 contains 17 residues. CDR3: CASSENQRTGFTGELFF. In DNA form, the CDR3 reads TGTGCCAGCAGTGAAAACCAAAGGACAGGATTCACCGGGGAGCTGTTTTTT.

V is TRBV3-1 and J is TRBJ2-1; the D gene is possibly TRBD2 (6 bases). CDR1 and CDR2 (germline): LGHDT, YNNKEL (reference sequence). Trimming took off 4 bases at V and 6 bases at J, with 19 bases between the two ends. The CDR3 sequence is 16 residues long. The CDR3 sequence is CASSLPQRGDLNEQFF. In nucleotides, the CDR3 is TGTGCCAGCAGCCTTCCTCAGCGCGGGGACCTCAATGAGCAGTTCTTC.

The rearrangement links TRBV20-1 to TRBJ2-1; TRBD2 agrees at 7 bases. V lost 5 bases to trimming and J lost 10 bases; unmatched junction nucleotides: 8. Germline V gene lookup returns CDR1 DFQATT and CDR2 SNEGSKA (reference sequence). CDR3 length equals 12 residues. The chain's CDR3 is CSAQAGSREQFF. As DNA, the CDR3 is TGCAGTGCTCAAGCGGGGAGCCGGGAGCAGTTCTTC.

This clonotype came up many times. V and J are TRBV21-1 and TRBJ2-1. TRBV21-1 corresponds to a pseudogene. The CDR3 length is 16 residues. The CDR3 DNA follows: TGTGCCAGCAGCGGAGAGGTGGACGCTCCAGATAATGAGCAGTTCTTC. Protein: CASSGEVDAPDNEQFF.

This chain uses TRBV3-1 with TRBJ2-5; D possibly corresponds to TRBD1 (6 bases). Germline V gene lookup returns CDR1 LGHDT and CDR2 YNNKEL (reference sequence). The CDR3 has 16 amino acids. Trimming took off 2 bases at V and 5 bases at J, with 18 bases between the two ends. Here the CDR3 reads CASSQPRTAARETQYF. The CDR3 bases are TGTGCCAGCAGCCAACCACGGACAGCGGCCCGGGAGACCCAGTACTTC.

J is TRBJ2-1 and V is TRBV7-8; TRBD2 matches 7 bases. V lost 2 bases to trimming and J lost 9 bases; unmatched junction nucleotides: 13. The CDR3 runs to 16 residues. CDR1 and CDR2 from the germline V gene are SGHVS and FQNEAQ. The CDR3 loop is CASSLKRDYDGTEQFF. In nucleotides, the CDR3 is TGTGCCAGCAGCTTAAAAAGGGACTATGACGGGACTGAGCAGTTCTTC.